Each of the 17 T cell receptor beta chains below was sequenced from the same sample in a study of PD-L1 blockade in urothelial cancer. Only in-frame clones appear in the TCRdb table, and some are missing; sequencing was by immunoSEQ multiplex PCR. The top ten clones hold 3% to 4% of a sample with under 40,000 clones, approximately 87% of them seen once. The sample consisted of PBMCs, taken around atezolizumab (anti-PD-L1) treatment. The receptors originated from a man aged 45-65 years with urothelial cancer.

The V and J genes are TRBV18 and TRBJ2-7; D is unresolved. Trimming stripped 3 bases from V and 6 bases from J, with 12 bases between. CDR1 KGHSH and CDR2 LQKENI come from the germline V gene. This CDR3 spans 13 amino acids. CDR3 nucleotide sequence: TGTGCCAGCTCACCCGAGGCATACGGCGAGCAGTACTTC. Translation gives CASSPEAYGEQYF.

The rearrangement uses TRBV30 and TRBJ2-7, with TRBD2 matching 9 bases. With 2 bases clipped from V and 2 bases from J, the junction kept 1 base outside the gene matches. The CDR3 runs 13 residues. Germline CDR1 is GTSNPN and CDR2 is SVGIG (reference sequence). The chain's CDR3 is CAWSSGRPYEQYF. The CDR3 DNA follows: TGTGCCTGGAGTAGCGGGAGGCCCTACGAGCAGTACTTC.

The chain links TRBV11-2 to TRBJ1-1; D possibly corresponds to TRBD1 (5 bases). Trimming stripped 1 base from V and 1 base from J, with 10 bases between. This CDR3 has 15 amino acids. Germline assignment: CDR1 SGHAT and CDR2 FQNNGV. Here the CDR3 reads CASSLVWGENTEAFF. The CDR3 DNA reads TGTGCCAGCAGCTTAGTTTGGGGGGAGAACACTGAAGCTTTCTTT.

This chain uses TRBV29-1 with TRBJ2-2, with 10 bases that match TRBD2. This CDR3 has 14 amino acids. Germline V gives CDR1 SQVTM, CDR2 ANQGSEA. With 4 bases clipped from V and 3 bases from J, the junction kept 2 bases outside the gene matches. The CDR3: CSVASGRDTGELFF. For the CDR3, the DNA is TGCAGCGTTGCGAGCGGGAGGGACACCGGGGAGCTGTTTTTT.

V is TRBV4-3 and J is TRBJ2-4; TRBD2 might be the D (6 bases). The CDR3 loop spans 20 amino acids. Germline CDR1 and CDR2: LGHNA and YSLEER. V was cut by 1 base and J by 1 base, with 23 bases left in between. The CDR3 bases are TGCGCCAGCAGCCAAGCCCCCCCGGGAGCTGGCGGTGCGGCCAAAAACATTCAGTACTTC. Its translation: CASSQAPPGAGGAAKNIQYF.

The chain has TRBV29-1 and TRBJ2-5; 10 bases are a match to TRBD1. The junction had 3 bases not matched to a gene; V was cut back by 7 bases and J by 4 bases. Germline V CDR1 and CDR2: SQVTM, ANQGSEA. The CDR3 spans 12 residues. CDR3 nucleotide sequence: TGCAGCGCGGACAGGGGGGGAGAGACCCAGTACTTC. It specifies CSADRGGETQYF. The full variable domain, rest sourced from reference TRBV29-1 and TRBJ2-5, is SAVISQKPSRDICQRGTSLTIQCQVDSQVTMMFWYRQQPGQSLTLIATANQGSEATYESGFVIDKFPISRPNLTFSTLTVSNMSPEDSSIYLCSADRGGETQYFGPGTRLLVL.

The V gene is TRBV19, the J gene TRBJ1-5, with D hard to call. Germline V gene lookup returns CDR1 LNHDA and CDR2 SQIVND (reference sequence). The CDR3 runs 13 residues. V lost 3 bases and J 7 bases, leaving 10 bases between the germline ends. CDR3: CASSMKVEQPQHF. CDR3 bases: TGTGCCAGTAGTATGAAAGTTGAGCAGCCCCAGCATTTT.

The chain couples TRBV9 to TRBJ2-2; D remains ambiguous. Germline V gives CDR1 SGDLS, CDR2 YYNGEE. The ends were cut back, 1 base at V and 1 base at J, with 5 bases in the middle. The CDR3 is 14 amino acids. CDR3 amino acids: CASSVSGNTGELFF. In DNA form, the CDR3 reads TGTGCCAGCAGCGTATCCGGGAACACCGGGGAGCTGTTTTTT.

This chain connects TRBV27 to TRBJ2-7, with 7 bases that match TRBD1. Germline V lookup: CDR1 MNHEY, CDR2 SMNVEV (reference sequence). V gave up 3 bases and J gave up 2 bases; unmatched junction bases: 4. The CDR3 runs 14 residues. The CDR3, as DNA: TGTGCCAGCAGTTTCTCGACAGGGACCTACGAGCAGTACTTC. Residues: CASSFSTGTYEQYF.

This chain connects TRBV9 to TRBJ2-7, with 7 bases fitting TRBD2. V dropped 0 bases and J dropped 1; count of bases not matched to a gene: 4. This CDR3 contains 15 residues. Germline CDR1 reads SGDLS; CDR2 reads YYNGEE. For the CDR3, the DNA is TGTGCCAGCAGCGTAGCGGGAGGTGGGTCCTACGAGCAGTACTTC. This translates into CASSVAGGGSYEQYF.

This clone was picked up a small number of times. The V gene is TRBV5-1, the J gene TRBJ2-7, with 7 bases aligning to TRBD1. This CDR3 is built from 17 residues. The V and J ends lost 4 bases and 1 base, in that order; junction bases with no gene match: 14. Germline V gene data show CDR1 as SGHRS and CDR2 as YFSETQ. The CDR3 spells CASSRGITTTGSYEQYF. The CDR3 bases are TGCGCCAGCAGCAGAGGAATCACAACGACAGGGTCCTACGAGCAGTACTTC.

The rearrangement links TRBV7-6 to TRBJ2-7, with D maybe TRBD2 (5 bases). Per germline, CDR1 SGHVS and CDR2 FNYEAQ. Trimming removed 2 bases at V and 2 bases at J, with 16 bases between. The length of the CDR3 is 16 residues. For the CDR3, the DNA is TGTGCCAGCAGCTTACTTAGCCGGACTGGAGCCTACGAGCAGTACTTC. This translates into CASSLLSRTGAYEQYF.

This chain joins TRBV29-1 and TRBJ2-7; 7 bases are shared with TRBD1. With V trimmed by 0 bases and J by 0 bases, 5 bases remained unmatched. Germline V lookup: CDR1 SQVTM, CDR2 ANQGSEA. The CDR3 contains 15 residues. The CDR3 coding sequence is TGCAGCGTTGAAGATGACAGGGCTAGCTCCTACGAGCAGTACTTC. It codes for CSVEDDRASSYEQYF.

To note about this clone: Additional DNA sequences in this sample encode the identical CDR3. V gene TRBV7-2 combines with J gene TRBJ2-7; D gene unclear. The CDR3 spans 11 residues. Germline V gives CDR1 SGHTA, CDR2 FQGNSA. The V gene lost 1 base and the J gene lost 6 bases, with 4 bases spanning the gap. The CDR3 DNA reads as TGTGCCAGCAGCTTAGTCTCCGAGCAGTACTTC. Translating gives CASSLVSEQYF.

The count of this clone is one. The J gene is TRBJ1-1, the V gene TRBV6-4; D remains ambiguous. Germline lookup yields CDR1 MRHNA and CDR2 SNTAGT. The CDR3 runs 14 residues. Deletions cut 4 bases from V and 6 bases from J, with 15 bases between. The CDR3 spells CASSAKPGFAEAFF. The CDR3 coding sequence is TGTGCCAGCAGTGCTAAACCGGGATTCGCTGAAGCTTTCTTT.

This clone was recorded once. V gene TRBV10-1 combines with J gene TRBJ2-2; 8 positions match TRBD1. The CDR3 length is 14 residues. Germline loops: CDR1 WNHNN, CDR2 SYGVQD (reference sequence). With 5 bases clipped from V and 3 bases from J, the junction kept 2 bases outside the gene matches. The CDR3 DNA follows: TGCGCCAGCAGTCCAGGGGGCTACACCGGGGAGCTGTTTTTT. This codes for CASSPGGYTGELFF.

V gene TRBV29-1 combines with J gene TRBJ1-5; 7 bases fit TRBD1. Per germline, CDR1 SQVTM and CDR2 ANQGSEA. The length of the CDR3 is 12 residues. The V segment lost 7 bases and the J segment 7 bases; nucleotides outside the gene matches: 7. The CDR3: CSATGVIQPQHF. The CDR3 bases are TGCAGCGCAACAGGGGTCATCCAGCCCCAGCATTTT.